These 26 T cell receptor beta chains originate from one sample sequenced in a study of regulatory T cells in long-lasting Graves disease. Library construction for TCR beta used iRepertoire HTBI primers and Arm-PCR of CDR3 regions. TCRdb ran MiXCR on the multiplex PCR reads and lists one entry per CDR3 protein. Here the sample spans 500,000 to 800,000 distinct CDR3 sequences, 25% to 35% being singletons. Time point denoted: persistent/refractory GD, antithyroid drugs over 5 years with positive TRAb. The TCR library was prepared using RNA isolated from PBMCs. Sequences were derived from peripheral blood mononuclear cells (PBMCs), sampled when the disease was refractory, from a patient treated with antithyroid drugs. These receptors originate from a female donor with Graves disease.

This clonotype appeared a few times. The chain joins TRBV7-9 to TRBJ1-1, with D possibly TRBD1 on 5 matching bases. The germline V gene encodes CDR1 SEHNR and CDR2 FQNEAQ (reference sequence). The CDR3 runs 12 residues. The V and J ends lost 7 bases and 4 bases respectively, with 10 bases between them. The CDR3 spells CASNGGGTEAFF. The CDR3 DNA is TGTGCCAGCAATGGGGGTGGCACTGAAGCTTTCTTT.

This clonotype was detected ten times or more. CDR3 protein: CASSSLGGEQTQYF. CDR3 nucleotides: TGTGCCAGCAGTTCACTTGGGGGGGAGCAGACCCAGTACTTC. V gene TRBV27 combines with J gene TRBJ2-5; 7 bases are shared with TRBD2. CDR1 MNHEY and CDR2 SMNVEV come from the germline V gene (reference sequence). This CDR3 contains 14 residues. The junction had 8 bases not matched to a gene; V was cut back by 4 bases and J by 6 bases.

The chain is built from TRBV7-2 and TRBJ1-2; 10 positions agree with TRBD1. Germline-derived CDR1 and CDR2 are SGHTA and FQGNSA. After removal of 4 bases from V and 5 bases from J, the junction contained 7 bases not matched to a gene. This CDR3 contains 15 residues. CDR3 residues: CASSSPGTGEYGYTF. The CDR3 DNA sequence: TGTGCCAGCAGCTCCCCCGGGACAGGGGAATATGGCTACACCTTC.

V usage is TRBV20-1 and J usage is TRBJ1-1; 7 bases are a match to TRBD1. Unmatched junction bases numbered 16, after V lost 6 bases and J lost 0 bases. The CDR3 consists of 17 residues. CDR1 and CDR2 from the germline V gene are DFQATT and SNEGSKA (reference sequence). The CDR3 is CSAPVAGGLGMNTEAFF. For the CDR3, the DNA is TGCAGTGCCCCCGTGGCAGGGGGGTTAGGAATGAACACTGAAGCTTTCTTT.

In this sample, this clonotype turned up many times. V and J are TRBV6-5 and TRBJ2-7, with D tentatively TRBD1 (5 bases). The ends were cut back, 2 bases at V and 5 bases at J, with 16 bases in the middle. The CDR3 is made up of 15 amino acids. Germline V lookup: CDR1 MNHEY, CDR2 SVGAGI. The CDR3 reads CASSYNEDKVHEQYF. CDR3 DNA: TGTGCCAGCAGTTACAACGAGGACAAAGTCCACGAGCAGTACTTC.

The chain uses TRBV7-3 and TRBJ1-1; a possible D gene is TRBD1 (6 bases). The CDR3 has 14 residues. Trimming removed 5 bases from V and 5 bases from J, with 15 bases in between. CDR1 is SGHTA, CDR2 FQGTGA, per germline. The CDR3 DNA is TGTGCCAGCAGCGAAAACGGGGGGCGGACTGAAGCTTTCTTT. The encoded protein is CASSENGGRTEAFF.

This sequence joins TRBV2 and TRBJ2-7, with D possibly TRBD1 on 5 matching bases. The germline gives CDR1 SNHLY, CDR2 FYNNEI. This CDR3 is built from 14 residues. V was clipped by 5 bases and J by 3 bases, with 14 bases between them. The CDR3, as DNA: TGTGCCAGCAGTCGCTCACAGGCGAACTACGAGCAGTACTTC. This encodes CASSRSQANYEQYF.

The chain has TRBV6-1 and TRBJ1-4, with 11 bases fitting TRBD1. V lost 4 bases, J lost 7 bases, and 8 bases stayed unmatched. CDR3 length: 16 amino acids. CDR1 is MNHNS and CDR2 is SASEGT in the germline V gene. CDR3 nucleotide sequence: TGTGCCAGCAGTGCTAGGGACAGGGGGGAACGTGAAAAACTGTTTTTT. Translating gives CASSARDRGEREKLFF.

The V and J genes are TRBV11-2 and TRBJ1-3, with D hard to call. CDR3 length: 13 residues. The germline V gene has CDR1 SGHAT and CDR2 FQNNGV. Trimming removed 4 bases from V and 3 bases from J, with 7 bases in between. CDR3 coding DNA: TGTGCCAGCAGCTCCCGGCTTGGAAACACCATATATTTT. It codes for CASSSRLGNTIYF. The full variable domain, rest sourced from reference TRBV11-2 and TRBJ1-3, is EAGVAQSPRYKIIEKRQSVAFWCNPISGHATLYWYQQILGQGPKLLIQFQNNGVVDDSQLPKDRFSAERLKGVDSTLKIQPAKLEDSAVYLCASSSRLGNTIYFGEGSWLTVV.

The rearrangement links TRBV29-1 to TRBJ1-2, with TRBD1 as a possible D gene (5 bases). This CDR3 has 11 residues. The V and J ends lost 7 bases and 8 bases respectively, with 14 bases between them. CDR1 is SQVTM, CDR2 ANQGSEA, per germline. DNA for the CDR3: TGCAGCGGCCTCAGGGATGACGGCTACACCTTC. Its translation: CSGLRDDGYTF.

The rearrangement joins TRBV5-1 to TRBJ1-1; 10 bases map to TRBD1. V was clipped by 4 bases and J by 5 bases; unmatched bases: 8. Per germline, CDR1 SGHRS and CDR2 YFSETQ. This CDR3 comprises 15 residues. The CDR3 sequence: CASSTLGTGVTEAFF. The CDR3 DNA follows: TGCGCCAGCAGCACTTTAGGGACAGGGGTAACTGAAGCTTTCTTT.

In the case of this clonotype: This is likely a read error, given that the CDR3 carries no conserved phenylalanine or tryptophan at its end. V is TRBV12-3 or TRBV12-4 and J is TRBJ1-6, with D possibly matching TRBD1 (6 bases). Trimming took off 6 bases at V and 8 bases at J, with 11 bases between the two ends. The CDR3 sequence is 13 residues long. The CDR3 is CASSYRVDSPLHL. DNA for the CDR3: TGTGCCAGCAGCTACAGGGTTGATTCACCCCTCCACCTT.

There are many counts of this clonotype. V gene TRBV2 combines with J gene TRBJ1-5, with 8 nucleotides matching TRBD1. J gave up 7 bases and V 5 bases, and 10 bases lay outside the gene matches. This CDR3 has 15 residues. Per the germline V gene, CDR1 is SNHLY and CDR2 is FYNNEI. The CDR3 here is CASSFGQGAGQPQHF. CDR3 sequence (DNA): TGTGCCAGCAGTTTTGGGCAGGGGGCAGGCCAGCCCCAGCATTTT.

The chain combines TRBV2 with TRBJ2-1; D gene uncertain. CDR1 and CDR2 (germline): SNHLY, FYNNEI. V lost 7 bases, J lost 0 bases, and 1 base lay in between. The CDR3 length is 11 residues. The CDR3 is CASNSYNEQFF. In DNA form, the CDR3 reads TGTGCCAGCAACTCCTACAATGAGCAGTTCTTC.

The chain combines TRBV6-1 with TRBJ1-2; D is perhaps TRBD1 (6 bases). This CDR3 spans 12 amino acids. The V end was cut by 8 bases, the J end by 2 bases, with 9 bases between. In germline, CDR1 is MNHNS, CDR2 SASEGT. The DNA of the CDR3 is TGTGCCAGCGGGGACAAAAACTATGGCTACACCTTC. Encoded protein: CASGDKNYGYTF.

This clonotype was counted between two and nine times. This chain links TRBV7-3 with TRBJ2-7; 8 positions match TRBD1. This CDR3 has 15 amino acids. J gave up 0 bases and V 5 bases, and 6 bases lay outside the gene matches. CDR1 is SGHTA, CDR2 FQGTGA, per germline. CDR3: CASSHRDRSSYEQYF. In DNA, the CDR3 is TGTGCCAGCAGCCACAGGGACAGGAGCTCCTACGAGCAGTACTTC. Using reference TRBV7-3 and TRBJ2-7 for the parts outside the CDR3, the full variable domain is GAGVSQTPSNKVTEKGKYVELRCDPISGHTALYWYRQSLGQGPEFLIYFQGTGAADDSGLPNDRFFAVRPEGSVSTLKIQRTERGDSAVYLCASSHRDRSSYEQYFGPGTRLTVT.

This clonotype appeared a few times. The rearrangement links TRBV14 to TRBJ2-2; 7 bases agree with TRBD1. The CDR3 consists of 18 residues. The V gene's germline CDR1 is SGHDN and CDR2 FVKESK. V lost 1 base to trimming and J lost 3 bases; unmatched junction nucleotides: 11. This CDR3 is CASSQGLTGFRYTGELFF. CDR3 bases: TGTGCCAGCAGCCAAGGTTTGACAGGGTTTAGGTACACCGGGGAGCTGTTTTTT.

The rearrangement uses TRBV14 and TRBJ1-2; D not certain. The ends were cut back, 4 bases at V and 0 bases at J, with 18 bases in the middle. The CDR3 runs to 17 residues. Germline CDR1 and CDR2: SGHDN and FVKESK. The CDR3 DNA sequence: TGTGCCAGCAGCCTTTTAGGGAAGGTGGGAGCTAACTATGGCTACACCTTC. It translates to CASSLLGKVGANYGYTF.

On this clonotype: This may stem from a read error, because a much larger clone lies one nucleotide away. The chain joins TRBV11-2 to TRBJ2-7; perhaps TRBD1 as D (6 bases). CDR3 length equals 14 residues. Germline V gene lookup returns CDR1 SGHAT and CDR2 FQNNGV. V was shortened by 3 bases and J by 2 bases, with 11 bases between the two germline ends. This CDR3 is CASSFPGTTYEQYF. The CDR3 DNA reads as TGTGCCAGCAGCTTCCCCGGGACAACCTACGAGCAGTACTTC.

This chain links TRBV4-1 with TRBJ2-2; TRBD2 is a possible D gene (6 bases). Germline V gene lookup returns CDR1 MGHRA and CDR2 YSYEKL. CDR3 size: 15 residues. V lost 7 bases and J 4 bases, leaving 16 bases between the germline ends. In DNA, the CDR3 is TGCGCCAGCACCAACACCCTGCGGGGCACCGGGGAGCTGTTTTTT. Its translation is CASTNTLRGTGELFF.

This clonotype was recorded many times. The chain uses TRBV20-1 and TRBJ2-5; 8 bases fit TRBD1. Germline V gene sequence: CDR1 DFQATT, CDR2 SNEGSKA (reference sequence). The CDR3 length is 15 residues. Germline trimming cut 6 bases from V and 1 base from J; bases unmatched to any gene: 10. This chain's CDR3 is CSADLLTGGQETQYF. In nucleotides, the CDR3 is TGCAGTGCCGATCTGCTCACAGGGGGCCAAGAGACCCAGTACTTC.

The DNA of the CDR3 is TGTGCCAGCAGCTTCGGACCGAGACAGACTAACACTGAAGCTTTCTTT. Amino acids: CASSFGPRQTNTEAFF. V gene TRBV11-2 combines with J gene TRBJ1-1; TRBD1 is a possible D gene (5 bases). The V end lost 3 bases, the J end lost 2 bases, and 16 bases lay between the germline ends. Germline V CDR1 and CDR2: SGHAT, FQNNGV. The CDR3 spans 16 residues.

As to this clonotype: A junction end diverges from the germline sequence, so it may reflect a read error. The chain couples TRBV12-3 or TRBV12-4 to TRBJ1-4, with D possibly TRBD1 on 6 matching bases. The CDR3 runs to 14 residues. DNA of the CDR3: TGTGCCGGCAGTTTGCTAACAGGGTCCGAAAAACTGTTTTTT. Its protein product is CAGSLLTGSEKLFF.

Points on this clonotype: An end of the junction differs from the germline gene, which may be a read error. The chain is built from TRBV5-1 and TRBJ1-5; no clear D. Germline assignment: CDR1 SGHRS and CDR2 YFSETQ. CDR3 length equals 16 residues. In DNA, the CDR3 is TGTGCCAGCAGCTTGGCCGGGTTAAGTGGGAATCAGCCCCAGCATTTT. It encodes CASSLAGLSGNQPQHF.

This clonotype was seen just once. The rearrangement joins TRBV7-9 to TRBJ1-1; D possibly corresponds to TRBD1 (5 bases). The CDR3 length is 15 residues. Between the trimmed V and J ends, which lost 7 bases and 3 bases, there was a span of 18 bases. CDR1 and CDR2 from the germline V gene are SEHNR and FQNEAQ (reference sequence). The CDR3 protein is CASTPGGSRYTEAFF. The CDR3 DNA is TGTGCCAGCACCCCGGGGGGGTCCAGGTACACTGAAGCTTTCTTT.

The chain uses TRBV5-1 and TRBJ1-5, with 10 bases matching TRBD1. V gave up 4 bases and J gave up 4 bases; unmatched junction bases: 5. The CDR3 totals 15 residues. CDR1 and CDR2 from the germline V gene are SGHRS and YFSETQ. In DNA, the CDR3 is TGCGCCAGCAGCGGCGGGACAGGGGCGAATCAGCCCCAGCATTTT. This gives the protein CASSGGTGANQPQHF.